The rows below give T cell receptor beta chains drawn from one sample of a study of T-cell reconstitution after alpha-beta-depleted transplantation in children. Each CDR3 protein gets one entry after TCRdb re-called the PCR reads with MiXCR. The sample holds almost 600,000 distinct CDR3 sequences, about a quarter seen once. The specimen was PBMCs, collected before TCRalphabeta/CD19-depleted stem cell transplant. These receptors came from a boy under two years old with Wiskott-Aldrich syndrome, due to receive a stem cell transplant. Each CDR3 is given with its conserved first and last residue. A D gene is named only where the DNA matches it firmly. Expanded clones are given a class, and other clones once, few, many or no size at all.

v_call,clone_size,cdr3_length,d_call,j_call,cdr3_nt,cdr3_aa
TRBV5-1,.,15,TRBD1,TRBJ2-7,TGCGCCAGCAGCTTGGCCGGGCAGGGGGCGAGAGAGCAGTACTTC,CASSLAGQGAREQYF
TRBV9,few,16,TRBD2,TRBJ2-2,TGTGCCAGCAGCGTAGCTTTGGCGGGAGCGGACGGGGAGCTGTTTTTT,CASSVALAGADGELFF
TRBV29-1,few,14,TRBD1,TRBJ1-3,TGCAGCGTTAACGACAGGGGCTCTGGAAACACCATATATTTT,CSVNDRGSGNTIYF
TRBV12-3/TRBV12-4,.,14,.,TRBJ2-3,TGTGCCAGCAGTTCTCCCTATAGGGGGGATACGCAGTATTTT,CASSSPYRGDTQYF
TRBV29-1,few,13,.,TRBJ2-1,TGCAGCGTCACTTCGTTTGGCTTCGGTGGGCAGTTCTTC,CSVTSFGFGGQFF
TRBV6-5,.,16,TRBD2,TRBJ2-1,TGTGCCAGCAGGGGCCTAGCGGCAAGCTCCTACAATGAGCAGTTCTTC,CASRGLAASSYNEQFF
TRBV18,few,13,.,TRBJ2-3,TGTGCCAGCTCACCACGTCAGACAGATACGCAGTATTTT,CASSPRQTDTQYF
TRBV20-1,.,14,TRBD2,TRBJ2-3,TGCAGTGCTAGACCGGGACTAGCGGGAGGAACGCAGTATTTT,CSARPGLAGGTQYF
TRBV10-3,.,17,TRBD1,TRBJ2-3,TGTGCCATCAGTGCCCCGACAGGGGGACGGTACACAGATACGCAGTATTTT,CAISAPTGGRYTDTQYF
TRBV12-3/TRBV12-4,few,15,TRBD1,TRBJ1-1,TGTGCCAGCAGTTTCGTGGGCAGGGGGTACACTGAAGCTTTCTTT,CASSFVGRGYTEAFF
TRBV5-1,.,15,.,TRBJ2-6,TGCGCCAGCAGGGCCGCGGTGTCTGGGGCCAACGTCCTGACTTTC,CASRAAVSGANVLTF
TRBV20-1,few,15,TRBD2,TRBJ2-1,TGCAGTGCTAGCCCGACTAGCGGGACCTACAATGAGCAGTTCTTC,CSASPTSGTYNEQFF
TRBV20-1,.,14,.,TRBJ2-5,TGCAGTGCTAGAGAAGAGCCTCGGGTAGAGACCCAGTACTTC,CSAREEPRVETQYF
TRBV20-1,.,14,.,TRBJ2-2,TGCAGTGCTAGAATCCCTTGGAACACCGGGGAGCTGTTTTTT,CSARIPWNTGELFF
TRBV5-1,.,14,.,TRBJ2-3,TGCGCCAGCAGCTTGGGGCAGTTTAATAGTCCGCAGTATTTT,CASSLGQFNSPQYF
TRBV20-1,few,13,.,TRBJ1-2,TGCAGTGCTAGAATCCCAGGAGACTATGGCTACACCTTC,CSARIPGDYGYTF
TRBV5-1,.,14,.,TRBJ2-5,TGCGCCAGCAGCCTTATCACCTCCCAAGAGACCCAGTACTTC,CASSLITSQETQYF
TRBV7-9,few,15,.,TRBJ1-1,TGTGCCAGCAGCTTTCGGGGTAGAGGAGGATCTGAAGCTTTCTTT,CASSFRGRGGSEAFF
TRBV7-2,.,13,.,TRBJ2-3,TGTGCCAGCATTGCGAGCGTTACAGATACGCAGTATTTT,CASIASVTDTQYF
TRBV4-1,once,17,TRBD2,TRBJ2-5,TGCGCCAGCAGCCAAGATGGGATACTAGCGCCGGAGTGGACCCAGTACTTC,CASSQDGILAPEWTQYF
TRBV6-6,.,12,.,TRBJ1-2,TGTGCCAGCAGGGATCAGAGAGATGGCTACACCTTC,CASRDQRDGYTF
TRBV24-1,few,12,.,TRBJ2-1,TGTGCCACTTTAGGTTCCTACAATGAGCAGTTCTTC,CATLGSYNEQFF
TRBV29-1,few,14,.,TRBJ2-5,TGCAGCGTTGAAGATTCCGGGGGCCAAGAGACCCAGTACTTC,CSVEDSGGQETQYF
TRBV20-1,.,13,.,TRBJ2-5,TGCAGTCACTTGGGCCGGAACCAAGAGACCCAGTACTTC,CSHLGRNQETQYF
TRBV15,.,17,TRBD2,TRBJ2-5,TGTGCCACCAGCAGTCCCGGCGGACTAGCGGGAGAAGAGACCCAGTACTTC,CATSSPGGLAGEETQYF
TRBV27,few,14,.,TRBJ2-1,TGTGCCAGCAGGACGTGGAGCTCCTACAATGAGCAGTTCTTC,CASRTWSSYNEQFF
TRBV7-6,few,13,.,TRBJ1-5,TGTGCCAGCAGCTCCGATAGCAATCAGCCCCAGCATTTT,CASSSDSNQPQHF
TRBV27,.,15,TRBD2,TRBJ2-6,TGTGCCAGTAGTGTAGCGGGAGCTGGGGCCAACGTCCTGACTTTC,CASSVAGAGANVLTF
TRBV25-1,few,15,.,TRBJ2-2,TGTGCCAGCAGTGAAGGAGACAGGAACACCGGGGAGCTGTTTTTT,CASSEGDRNTGELFF
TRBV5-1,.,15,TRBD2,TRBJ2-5,TGCGCCAGCAGCTTGGAACTAGCGGGACAAGAGACCCAGTACTTC,CASSLELAGQETQYF
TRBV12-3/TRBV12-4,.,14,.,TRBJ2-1,TGTGCCAGCAGTCCCGTTAGGGAATACAATGAGCAGTTCTTC,CASSPVREYNEQFF
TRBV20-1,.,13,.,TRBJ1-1,TGCAGTGCTAACGTCGCAGGGGCCATGTTGGCTTTCTTT,CSANVAGAMLAFF
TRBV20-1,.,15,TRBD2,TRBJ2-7,TGCAGTGCTAGAAACCTTCGGGAGGAACGGCCCGAGCAGTACTTC,CSARNLREERPEQYF
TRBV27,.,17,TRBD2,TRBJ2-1,TGTGCCAGCTTAAAGTTTGGGGGGACTAGCGGGTACAATGAGCAGTTCTTC,CASLKFGGTSGYNEQFF
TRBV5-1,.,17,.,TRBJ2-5,TGCGCCAGCAGCTTTTATAGTAGCATTCGAGGCTCAGAGACCCAGTACTTC,CASSFYSSIRGSETQYF